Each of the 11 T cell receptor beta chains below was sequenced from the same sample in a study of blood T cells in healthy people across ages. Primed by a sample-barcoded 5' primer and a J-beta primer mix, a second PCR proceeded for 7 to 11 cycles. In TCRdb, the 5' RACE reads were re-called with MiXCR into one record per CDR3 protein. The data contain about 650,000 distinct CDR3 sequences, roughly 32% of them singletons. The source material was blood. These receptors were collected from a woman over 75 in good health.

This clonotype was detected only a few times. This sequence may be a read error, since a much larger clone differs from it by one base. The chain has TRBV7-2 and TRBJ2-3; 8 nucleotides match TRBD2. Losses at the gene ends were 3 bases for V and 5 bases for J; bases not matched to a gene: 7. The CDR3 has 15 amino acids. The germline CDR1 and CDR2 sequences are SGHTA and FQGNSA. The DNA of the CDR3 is TGTGCCAGCAGCTTGACTAGCGTTAATAGAGATACGCAGTATTTT. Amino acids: CASSLTSVNRDTQYF.

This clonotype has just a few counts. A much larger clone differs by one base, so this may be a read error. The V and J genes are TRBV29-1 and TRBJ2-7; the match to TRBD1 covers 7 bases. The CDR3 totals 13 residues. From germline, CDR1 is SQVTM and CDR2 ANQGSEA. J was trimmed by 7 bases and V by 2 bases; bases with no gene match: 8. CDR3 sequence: CSVEPSGQLEQYF. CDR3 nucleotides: TGCAGCGTTGAACCCTCGGGACAGTTGGAGCAGTACTTC.

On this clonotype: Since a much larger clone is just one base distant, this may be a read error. CDR3 in amino acids: CASSQEATRSQETQYF. In nucleotides, the CDR3 is TGCGCCAGCAGCCAAGAGGCCACTAGGTCCCAAGAGACCCAGTACTTC. The chain employs TRBV4-1 and TRBJ2-5, with a tentative D call TRBD2 (5 bases). Trimming cost V 0 bases and J 1 base, with 12 bases left between them. This CDR3 has 16 residues. The V gene's germline CDR1 is MGHRA and CDR2 YSYEKL.

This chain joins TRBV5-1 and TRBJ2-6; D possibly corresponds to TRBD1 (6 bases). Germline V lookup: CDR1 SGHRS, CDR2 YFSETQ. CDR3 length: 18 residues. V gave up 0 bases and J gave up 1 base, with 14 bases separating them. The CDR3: CASSLAPGVRSGANVLTF. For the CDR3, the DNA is TGCGCCAGCAGCTTGGCCCCAGGGGTGAGGTCTGGGGCCAACGTCCTGACTTTC.

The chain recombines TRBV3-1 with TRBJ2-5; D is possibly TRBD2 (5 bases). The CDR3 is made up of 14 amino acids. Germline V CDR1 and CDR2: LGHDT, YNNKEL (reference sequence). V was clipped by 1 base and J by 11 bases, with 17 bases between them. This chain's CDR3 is CASSQVGLRNEQYF. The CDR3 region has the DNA TGTGCCAGCAGCCAAGTTGGACTTCGAAATGAGCAGTACTTC.

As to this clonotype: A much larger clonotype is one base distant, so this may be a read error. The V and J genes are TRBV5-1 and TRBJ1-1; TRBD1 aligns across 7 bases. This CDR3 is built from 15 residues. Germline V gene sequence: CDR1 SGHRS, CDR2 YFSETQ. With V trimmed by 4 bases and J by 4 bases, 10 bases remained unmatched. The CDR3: CASSPSQGSGTEAFF. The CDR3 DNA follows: TGCGCCAGCAGCCCATCACAGGGGTCGGGCACTGAAGCTTTCTTT.

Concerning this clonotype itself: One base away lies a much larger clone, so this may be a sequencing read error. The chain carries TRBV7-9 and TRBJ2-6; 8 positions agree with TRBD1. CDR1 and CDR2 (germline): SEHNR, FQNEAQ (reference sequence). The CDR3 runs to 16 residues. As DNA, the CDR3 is TGTGCCAGCAGCCCTGGGACAGGCTCTGGGGCCAACGTCCGGACTTTC. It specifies CASSPGTGSGANVRTF. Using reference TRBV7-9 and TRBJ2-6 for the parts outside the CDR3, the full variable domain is DTGVSQNPRHKITKRGQNVTFRCDPISEHNRLYWYRQTLGQGPEFLTYFQNEAQLEKSRLLSDRFSAERPKGSFSTLEIQRTEQGDSAMYLCASSPGTGSGANVRTFGAGSRLTVL.

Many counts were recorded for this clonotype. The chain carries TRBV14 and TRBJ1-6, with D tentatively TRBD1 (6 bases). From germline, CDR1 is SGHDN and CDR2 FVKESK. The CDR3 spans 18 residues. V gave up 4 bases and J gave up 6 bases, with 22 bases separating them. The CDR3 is CASSPSFSMWGPNSPLHF. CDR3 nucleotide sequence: TGTGCCAGCAGCCCTTCCTTCTCCATGTGGGGGCCTAATTCACCCCTCCACTTT.

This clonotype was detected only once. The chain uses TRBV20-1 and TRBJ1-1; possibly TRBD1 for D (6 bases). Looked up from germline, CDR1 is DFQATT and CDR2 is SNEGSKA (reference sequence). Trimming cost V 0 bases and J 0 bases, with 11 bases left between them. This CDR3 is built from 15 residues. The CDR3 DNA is TGCAGTGCTAGAGAGGACAGACTCATGAACACTGAAGCTTTCTTT. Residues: CSAREDRLMNTEAFF.

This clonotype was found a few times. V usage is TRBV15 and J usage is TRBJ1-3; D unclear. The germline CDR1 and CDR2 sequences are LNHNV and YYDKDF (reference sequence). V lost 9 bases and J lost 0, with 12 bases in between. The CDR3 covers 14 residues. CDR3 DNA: TGTGCCACGGAGCTCGGGGTCTCTGGAAACACCATATATTTT. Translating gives CATELGVSGNTIYF.

The CDR3 DNA sequence: TGTGCCTGGAGTGCCGGACAGGGCGGCCAAGAGACCCAGTACTTC. Translating it yields CAWSAGQGGQETQYF. V is TRBV30 and J is TRBJ2-5; TRBD1 matches at 8 bases. This CDR3 contains 15 residues. CDR1 is GTSNPN, CDR2 SVGIG, per germline (reference sequence). V gave up 1 base and J gave up 1 base; unmatched junction bases: 5.